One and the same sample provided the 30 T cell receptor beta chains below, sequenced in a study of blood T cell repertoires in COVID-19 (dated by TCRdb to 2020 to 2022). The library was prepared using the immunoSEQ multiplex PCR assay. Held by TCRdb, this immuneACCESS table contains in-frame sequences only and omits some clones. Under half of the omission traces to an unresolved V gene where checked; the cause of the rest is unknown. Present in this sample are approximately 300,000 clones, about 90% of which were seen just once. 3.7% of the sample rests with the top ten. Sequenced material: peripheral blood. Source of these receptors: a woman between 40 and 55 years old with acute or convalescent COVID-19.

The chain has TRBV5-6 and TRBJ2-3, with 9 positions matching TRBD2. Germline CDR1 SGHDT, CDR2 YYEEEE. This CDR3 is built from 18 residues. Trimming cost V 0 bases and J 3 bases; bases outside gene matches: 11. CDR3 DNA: TGTGCCAGCAGCTTGGTAACGCGGGGGGGCGGTATTACAGATACGCAGTATTTT. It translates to CASSLVTRGGGITDTQYF.

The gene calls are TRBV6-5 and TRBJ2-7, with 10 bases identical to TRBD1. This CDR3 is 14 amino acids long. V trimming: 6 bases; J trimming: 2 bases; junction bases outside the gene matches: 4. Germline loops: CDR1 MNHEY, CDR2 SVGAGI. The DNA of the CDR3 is TGTGCCAGCAGCAAAGGACAGGGGGCCTACGAGCAGTACGTC. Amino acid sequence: CASSKGQGAYEQYV.

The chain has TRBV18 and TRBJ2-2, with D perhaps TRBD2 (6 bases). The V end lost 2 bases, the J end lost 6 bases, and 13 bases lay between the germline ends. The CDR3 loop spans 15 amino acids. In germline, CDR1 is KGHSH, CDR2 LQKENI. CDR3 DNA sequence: TGTGCCAGCTCACCAGTCCCCCCGGGGGCCGGGGAGCTGTTTTTT. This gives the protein CASSPVPPGAGELFF.

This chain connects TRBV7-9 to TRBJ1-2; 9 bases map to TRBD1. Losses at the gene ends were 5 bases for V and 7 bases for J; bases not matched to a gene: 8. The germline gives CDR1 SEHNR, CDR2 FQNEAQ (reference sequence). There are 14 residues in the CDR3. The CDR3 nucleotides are TGTGCCAGCAGCCCGGGACAGGGTCTAGGTGGCTACACCTTC. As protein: CASSPGQGLGGYTF. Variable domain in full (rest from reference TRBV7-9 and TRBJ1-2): DTGVSQNPRHKITKRGQNVTFRCDPISEHNRLYWYRQTLGQGPEFLTYFQNEAQLEKSRLLSDRFSAERPKGSFSTLEIQRTEQGDSAMYLCASSPGQGLGGYTFGSGTRLTVV.

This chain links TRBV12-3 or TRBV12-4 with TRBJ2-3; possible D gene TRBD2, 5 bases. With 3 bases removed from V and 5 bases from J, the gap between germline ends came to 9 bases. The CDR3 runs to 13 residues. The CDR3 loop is CASSLAAGDTQYF. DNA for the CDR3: TGTGCCAGCAGTTTGGCGGCGGGAGATACGCAGTATTTT.

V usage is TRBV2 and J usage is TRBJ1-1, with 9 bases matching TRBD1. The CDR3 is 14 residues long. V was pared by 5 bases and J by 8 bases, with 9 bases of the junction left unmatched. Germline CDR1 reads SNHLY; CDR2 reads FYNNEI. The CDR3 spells CASSLDRGFSEAFF. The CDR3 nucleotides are TGTGCCAGCAGTCTGGACAGGGGTTTTTCCGAAGCTTTCTTT. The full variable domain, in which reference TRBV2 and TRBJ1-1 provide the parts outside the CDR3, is EPEVTQTPSHQVTQMGQEVILRCVPISNHLYFYWYRQILGQKVEFLVSFYNNEISEKSEIFDDQFSVERPDGSNFTLKIRSTKLEDSAMYFCASSLDRGFSEAFFGQGTRLTVV.

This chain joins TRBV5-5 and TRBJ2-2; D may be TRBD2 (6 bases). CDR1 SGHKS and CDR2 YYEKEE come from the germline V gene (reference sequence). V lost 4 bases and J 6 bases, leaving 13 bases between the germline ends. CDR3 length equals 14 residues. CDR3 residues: CASSPVGGAGELFF. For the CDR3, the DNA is TGTGCCAGCAGCCCGGTGGGGGGAGCCGGGGAGCTGTTTTTT.

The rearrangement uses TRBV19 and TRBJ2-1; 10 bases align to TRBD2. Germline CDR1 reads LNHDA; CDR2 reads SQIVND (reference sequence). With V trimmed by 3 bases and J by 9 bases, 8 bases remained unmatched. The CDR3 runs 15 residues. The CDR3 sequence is CASSIMLAGGAEQFF. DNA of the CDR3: TGTGCCAGTAGTATTATGTTAGCGGGGGGAGCTGAGCAGTTCTTC.

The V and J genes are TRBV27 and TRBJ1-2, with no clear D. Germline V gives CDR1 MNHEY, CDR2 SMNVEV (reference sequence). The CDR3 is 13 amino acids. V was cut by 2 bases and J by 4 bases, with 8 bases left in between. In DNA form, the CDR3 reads TGTGCCAGCAGTTTACAGGCGACCTATGGCTACACCTTC. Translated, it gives CASSLQATYGYTF.

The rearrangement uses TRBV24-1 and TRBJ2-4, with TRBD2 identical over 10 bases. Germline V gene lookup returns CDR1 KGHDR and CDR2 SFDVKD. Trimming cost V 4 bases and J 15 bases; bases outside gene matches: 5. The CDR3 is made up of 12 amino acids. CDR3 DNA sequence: TGTGCCACCAGTGACTCGGGACTAGCGTGGTACTTC. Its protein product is CATSDSGLAWYF.

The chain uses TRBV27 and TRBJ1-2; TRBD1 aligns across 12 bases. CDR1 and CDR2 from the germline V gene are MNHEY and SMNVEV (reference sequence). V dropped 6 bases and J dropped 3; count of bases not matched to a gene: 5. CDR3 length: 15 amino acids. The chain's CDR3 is CASSRGTGGYYGYTF. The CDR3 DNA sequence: TGTGCCAGCAGCCGAGGGACAGGGGGCTACTATGGCTACACCTTC.

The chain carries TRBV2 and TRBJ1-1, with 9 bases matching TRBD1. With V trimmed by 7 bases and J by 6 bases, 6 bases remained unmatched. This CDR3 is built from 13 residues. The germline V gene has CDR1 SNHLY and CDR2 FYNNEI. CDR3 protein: CASNYDRGSEAFF. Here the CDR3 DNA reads TGTGCCAGCAACTACGACAGGGGGTCTGAAGCTTTCTTT.

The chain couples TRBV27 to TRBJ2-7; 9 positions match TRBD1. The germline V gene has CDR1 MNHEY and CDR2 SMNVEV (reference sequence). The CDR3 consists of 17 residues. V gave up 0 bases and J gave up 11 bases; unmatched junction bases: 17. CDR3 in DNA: TGTGCCAGCAGTTTATCGATCGTCGAAGGGGGACAGGGTTCGGAGTACGTC. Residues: CASSLSIVEGGQGSEYV.

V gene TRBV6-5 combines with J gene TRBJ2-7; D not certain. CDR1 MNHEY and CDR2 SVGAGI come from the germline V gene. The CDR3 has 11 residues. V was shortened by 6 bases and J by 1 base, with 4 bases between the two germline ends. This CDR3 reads CASRASYEQYV. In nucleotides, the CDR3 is TGTGCCAGCAGGGCATCCTACGAGCAGTACGTC.

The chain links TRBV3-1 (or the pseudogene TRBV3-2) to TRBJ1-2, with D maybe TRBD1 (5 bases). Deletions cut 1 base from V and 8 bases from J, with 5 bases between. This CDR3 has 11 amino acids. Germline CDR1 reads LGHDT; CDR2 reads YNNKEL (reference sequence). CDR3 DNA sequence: TGTGCCAGCAGCCAAGGACAGGGCTACACCTTC. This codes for CASSQGQGYTF.

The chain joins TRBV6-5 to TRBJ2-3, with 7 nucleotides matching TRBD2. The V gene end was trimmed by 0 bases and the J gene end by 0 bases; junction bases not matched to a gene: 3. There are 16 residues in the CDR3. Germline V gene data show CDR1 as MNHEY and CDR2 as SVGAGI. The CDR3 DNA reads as TGTGCCAGCAGTTACTCATGGGGGGGTAGCACAGATACGCAGTATTTT. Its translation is CASSYSWGGSTDTQYF.

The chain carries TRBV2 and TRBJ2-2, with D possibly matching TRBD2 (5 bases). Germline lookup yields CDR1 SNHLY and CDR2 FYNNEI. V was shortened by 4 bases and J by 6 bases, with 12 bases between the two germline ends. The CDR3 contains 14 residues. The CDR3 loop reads CASSVSEGPGELFF. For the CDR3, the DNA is TGTGCCAGCAGTGTGTCAGAGGGCCCCGGGGAGCTGTTTTTT.

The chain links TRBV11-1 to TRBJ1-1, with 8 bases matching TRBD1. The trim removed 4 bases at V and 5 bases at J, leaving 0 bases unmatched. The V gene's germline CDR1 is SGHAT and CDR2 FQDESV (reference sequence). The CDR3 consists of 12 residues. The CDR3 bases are TGTGCCAGCAGCTGGACAGGGACTGAAGCTTTCTTT. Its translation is CASSWTGTEAFF.

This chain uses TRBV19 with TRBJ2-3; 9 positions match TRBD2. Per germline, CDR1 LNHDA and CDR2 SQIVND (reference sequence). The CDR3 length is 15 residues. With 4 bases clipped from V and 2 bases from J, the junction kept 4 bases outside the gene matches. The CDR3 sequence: CASSTAGGFTDTQYF. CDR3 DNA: TGTGCCAGTAGTACTGCGGGGGGGTTCACAGATACGCAGTATTTT. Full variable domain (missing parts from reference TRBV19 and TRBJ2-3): DGGITQSPKYLFRKEGQNVTLSCEQNLNHDAMYWYRQDPGQGLRLIYYSQIVNDFQKGDIAEGYSVSREKKESFPLTVTSAQKNPTAFYLCASSTAGGFTDTQYFGPGTRLTVL.

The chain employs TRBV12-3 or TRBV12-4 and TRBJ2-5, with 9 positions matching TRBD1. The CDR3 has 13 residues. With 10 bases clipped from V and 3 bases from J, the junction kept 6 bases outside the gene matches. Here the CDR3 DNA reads TGTGCCACTACAGGGGGCCCTAAAGAGACCCAGTACTTC. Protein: CATTGGPKETQYF.

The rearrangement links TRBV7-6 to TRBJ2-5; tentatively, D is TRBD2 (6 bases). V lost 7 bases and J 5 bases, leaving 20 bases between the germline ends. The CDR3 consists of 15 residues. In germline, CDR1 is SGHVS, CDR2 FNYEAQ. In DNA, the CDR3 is TGTGCCAGCACCCCGGGCGGCGGGGAGGATGAGACCCAGTACTTC. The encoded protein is CASTPGGGEDETQYF.

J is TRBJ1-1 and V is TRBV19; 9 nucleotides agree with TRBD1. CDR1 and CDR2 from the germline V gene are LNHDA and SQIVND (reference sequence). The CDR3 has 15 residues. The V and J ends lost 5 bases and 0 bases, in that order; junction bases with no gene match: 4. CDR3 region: CASSPRQGVNTEAFF. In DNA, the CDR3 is TGTGCCAGTAGTCCCCGACAGGGGGTGAACACTGAAGCTTTCTTT.

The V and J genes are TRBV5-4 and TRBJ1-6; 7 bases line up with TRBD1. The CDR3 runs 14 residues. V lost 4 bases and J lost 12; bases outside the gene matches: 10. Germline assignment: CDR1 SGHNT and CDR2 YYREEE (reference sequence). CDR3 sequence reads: CASSPRDSLKPLHF. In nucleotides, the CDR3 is TGTGCCAGCAGCCCTCGGGACAGCCTAAAACCCCTCCACTTT.

The CDR3 DNA reads TGCGCCAGCAGCACCCGGACAGATCGAACCGGGGAGCTGTTTTTT. This gives the protein CASSTRTDRTGELFF. This chain connects TRBV5-1 to TRBJ2-2; a weak D match, TRBD1 (6 bases). The germline V gene encodes CDR1 SGHRS and CDR2 YFSETQ. This CDR3 comprises 15 residues. The V and J ends lost 4 bases and 5 bases respectively, with 15 bases between them.

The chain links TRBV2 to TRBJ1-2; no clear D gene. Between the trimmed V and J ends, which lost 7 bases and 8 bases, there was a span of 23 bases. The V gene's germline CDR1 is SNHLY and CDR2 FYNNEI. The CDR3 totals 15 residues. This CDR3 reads CASNGPGPQRGGYTF. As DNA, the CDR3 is TGTGCCAGCAATGGGCCCGGACCCCAACGAGGGGGCTACACCTTC.

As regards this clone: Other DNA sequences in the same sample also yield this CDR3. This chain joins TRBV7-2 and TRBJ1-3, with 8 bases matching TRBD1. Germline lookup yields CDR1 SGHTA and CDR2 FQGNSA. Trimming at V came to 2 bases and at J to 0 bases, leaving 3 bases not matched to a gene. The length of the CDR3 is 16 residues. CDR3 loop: CASSLQGALSGNTIYF. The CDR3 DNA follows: TGTGCCAGCAGCTTACAGGGGGCTCTCTCTGGAAACACCATATATTTT. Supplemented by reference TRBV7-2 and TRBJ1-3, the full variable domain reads GAGVSQSPSNKVTEKGKDVELRCDPISGHTALYWYRQSLGQGLEFLIYFQGNSAPDKSGLPSDRFSAERTGGSVSTLTIQRTQQEDSAVYLCASSLQGALSGNTIYFGEGSWLTVV.

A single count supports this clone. CDR3 region: CASSLSNWVRAGNTIYF. CDR3 coding DNA: TGTGCCAGCAGTTTATCTAATTGGGTTCGGGCTGGAAACACCATATATTTT. The J gene is TRBJ1-3, the V gene TRBV27; no reliable D call. The CDR3 is 17 residues long. The V and J ends lost 0 bases and 2 bases respectively, with 14 bases between them. Per germline, CDR1 MNHEY and CDR2 SMNVEV (reference sequence).

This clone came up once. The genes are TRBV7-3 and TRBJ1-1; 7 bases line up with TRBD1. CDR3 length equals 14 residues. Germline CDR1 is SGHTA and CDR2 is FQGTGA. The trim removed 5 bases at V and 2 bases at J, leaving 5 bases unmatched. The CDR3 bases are TGTGCCAGCAGCCCTCAGGGGGGAAACACTGAAGCTTTCTTT. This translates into CASSPQGGNTEAFF.

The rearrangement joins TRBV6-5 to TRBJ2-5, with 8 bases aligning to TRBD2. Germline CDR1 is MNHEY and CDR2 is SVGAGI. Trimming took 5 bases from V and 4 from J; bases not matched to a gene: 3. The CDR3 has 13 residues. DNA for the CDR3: TGTGCCAGCAGTCTAGCGGGCGTAGAGACCCAGTACTTC. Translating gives CASSLAGVETQYF.

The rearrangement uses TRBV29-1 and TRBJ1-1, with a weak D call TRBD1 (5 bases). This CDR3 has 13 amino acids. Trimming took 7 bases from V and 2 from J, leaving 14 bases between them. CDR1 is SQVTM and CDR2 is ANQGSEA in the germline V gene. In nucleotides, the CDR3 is TGCAGCGCCCTGGGGGGGGTAAACACTGAAGCTTTCTTT. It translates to CSALGGVNTEAFF.